This TCR beta chain was identified during a study of T-cell reconstitution after alpha-beta-depleted transplantation in children. The library targeted TCRbeta and was prepared with unique molecular identifiers. MiXCR, run by TCRdb on the PCR reads, gives a single entry per CDR3 protein. The table has 350,000 to 450,000 distinct CDR3 sequences, around 21% seen once. V was pared by 6 bases and J by 7 bases, with 6 bases of the junction left unmatched. In germline, CDR1 is SGHRS, CDR2 YFSETQ. The CDR3 sequence is 14 residues long. This chain links TRBV5-1 with TRBJ2-1; 11 positions agree with TRBD2. The clonotype comes from a human donor who donated a stem cell graft to a child with acute myeloid leukemia. Sequencing was performed on PBMCs from the stem cell graft donor, taken from the stem cell graft. CDR3 region: CASKYRTSGNEQFF. In DNA form, the CDR3 reads TGCGCCAGCAAGTATAGGACTAGCGGGAATGAGCAGTTCTTC.